This entry lists 4 T cell receptor beta chains sequenced from one sample in a study of T cells in women clearing cervical HPV infection. TCRdb keeps only in-frame clones here, not all; method: immunoSEQ multiplex PCR. This repertoire comprises around 39,000 clones; its ten largest clones make up around 7%. Sequenced sample: blood buffy coat. The receptors shown here come from a woman between 18 and 70 years old with a cervical HPV16 infection that either progressed to CIN3+ or cleared (not recorded which).

Concerning this clone: The sequenced fragment ends 3 residues before the CDR3 boundary, so the rest is inferred from the germline J gene. The chain links TRBV6-1 to TRBJ2-3; D gene unclear. There are 14 residues in the CDR3. Germline values: CDR1 MNHNS, CDR2 SASEGT. V was cut by 1 base and J by 2 bases, with 7 bases left in between. CDR3 DNA, as far as it was read: TGTGCCAGCAGTGAAGGACTGACCACAGATACG. Its protein product is CASSEGLTTDT. The full CDR3 is CASSEGLTTDTQYF.

Notes on this clone: The read terminates 3 residues ahead of where the CDR3 ends, so the germline J gene completes it. This chain uses TRBV2 with TRBJ2-1; TRBD2 is a possible D gene (6 bases). Germline V CDR1 and CDR2: SNHLY, FYNNEI. The length of the CDR3 is 15 residues. The germline V and J ends were trimmed by 2 bases and 0 bases, with 8 bases remaining between them. The CDR3 bases that were read are TGTGCCAGCAGTGAACTAGCGAACTCCTACAATGAG. This translates into CASSELANSYNE. The full CDR3 protein is CASSELANSYNEQFF.

Points on this clone: The read is 3 residues too short to cover the CDR3 end, so that end is filled in from the germline J gene. This chain links TRBV5-1 with TRBJ2-3; 9 bases fit TRBD1. J lost 6 bases, V lost 3 bases, and 5 bases had no gene match. Germline lookup yields CDR1 SGHRS and CDR2 YFSETQ. This CDR3 is built from 14 residues. Here the CDR3 reads CASSSTGGSDTQYF. CDR3 DNA (partial): TGCGCCAGCAGCTCGACAGGGGGTTCGGATACG.

As regards this clone: Read data end 3 residues before the CDR3 end; the end is taken from the germline J gene. The rearrangement joins TRBV19 to TRBJ1-2, with a weak D call TRBD1 (5 bases). Looked up from germline, CDR1 is LNHDA and CDR2 is SQIVND (reference sequence). The CDR3 covers 14 residues. The DNA read from the CDR3 is TGTGCCAGTAAACGCCAGGGAGATACAGATACC. Its translation: CASKRQGDTDT. The whole CDR3 sequence is CASKRQGDTDTYTF.